These T cell receptor beta chains were read from a single sample in a study of shared clonotypes between healthy human individuals. Profiled with immunoSEQ multiplex PCR; TCRdb holds only in-frame clones, not every one. Among 75,000 to 100,000 clones listed, less than 50% were seen once. The sequenced material came from PBMCs. The receptor source for this set is a woman aged 40 to 50 in good health. Some clones in this sample may be carry-over from other donors' samples. Both conserved end residues are part of each CDR3. A D gene is named only where the DNA matches it firmly. Clone size appears in some rows only: once, few, many, or a class for an expanded clone.

D gene	V gene	J gene	clone size	CDR3 length	CDR3 DNA	CDR3 protein
.	TRBV29-1	TRBJ1-2	.	16	TGCAGCGTTGAAGGCCAGGCACGTGTCCACCACTATGGCTACACCTTC	CSVEGQARVHHYGYTF
TRBD1	TRBV25-1	TRBJ2-7	few	14	TGTGCCAGCAGACCGGGACAGGGACGCTACGAGCAGTACTTC	CASRPGQGRYEQYF
TRBD1	TRBV5-1	TRBJ1-2	many	15	TGCGCCAGCAGCTTAACCGGGACAGGGGGATTAGGCTACACCTTC	CASSLTGTGGLGYTF
TRBD2	TRBV30	TRBJ2-5	few	14	TGTGCCTGGAGTGTTCTAGCGGGAGTCGGTGAGCAGTACTTC	CAWSVLAGVGEQYF
.	TRBV19	TRBJ2-5	.	11	TGTGCCAGTAGGGCAGGTGAGACCCAGTACTTC	CASRAGETQYF
TRBD2	TRBV28	TRBJ2-7	few	16	TGTGCCACCTGGACTAGCGGGAGTCGGGGCTCCTACGAGCAGTACTTC	CATWTSGSRGSYEQYF
.	TRBV6-6	TRBJ2-2	large	14	TGTGCCAGCAGGTCAGGGACGGACACCGGGGAGCTGTTTTTT	CASRSGTDTGELFF
TRBD2	TRBV28	TRBJ2-3	once	16	TGTGCCAGCAGTTCTCCGGGGGGGGCCAGCACAGATACGCAGTATTTT	CASSSPGGASTDTQYF
.	TRBV9	TRBJ2-1	many	13	TGTGCCAGCAGCGTAGGGGCAAACAATGAGCAGTTCTTC	CASSVGANNEQFF
TRBD1	TRBV2	TRBJ2-1	.	14	TGTGCCAGCAGTGGGGGACAGGGAGACAATGAGCAGTTCTTC	CASSGGQGDNEQFF
.	TRBV30	TRBJ1-2	.	15	TGTGCCTGGAGTGTACCGAGCAGGGACGTTAATGGCTACACCTTC	CAWSVPSRDVNGYTF
.	TRBV7-3	TRBJ2-5	many	13	TGTGCCAGCAGCTTAGGGCCCCAAGAGACCCAGTACTTC	CASSLGPQETQYF
.	TRBV9	TRBJ2-3	many	14	TGTGCCAGCAGCGTAGACTCTAGCACAGATACGCAGTATTTT	CASSVDSSTDTQYF
TRBD1	TRBV27	TRBJ2-2	few	14	TGTGCCAGCGGACGGGACAGCCACACCGGGGAGCTGTTTTTT	CASGRDSHTGELFF
TRBD1	TRBV30	TRBJ1-5	.	14	TGTGCCTGGAGCCGGACAGGGGGAGGTCAGCCCCAGCATTTT	CAWSRTGGGQPQHF
.	TRBV18	TRBJ1-2	.	14	TGTGCCAGCTCACCGTCAGGAACTAACTATGGCTACACCTTC	CASSPSGTNYGYTF
.	TRBV5-4	TRBJ2-7	few	17	TGTGCCAGCAGCAAAGGACAAACCTTCGGGCCGATCTACGAGCAGTACTTC	CASSKGQTFGPIYEQYF
TRBD2	TRBV30	TRBJ2-3	once	13	TGTGCCAGCGGCTTGCGGGGGACAGATACGCAGTATTTT	CASGLRGTDTQYF
.	TRBV9	TRBJ2-1	.	16	TGTGCCAGCAGCGTAGGCGGAAGGGGCACCTACAATGAGCAGTTCTTC	CASSVGGRGTYNEQFF
.	TRBV4-2	TRBJ2-7	many	16	TGTGCCAGCAGCCAAGATGGGGGAGACAGGACCTACGAGCAGTACTTC	CASSQDGGDRTYEQYF
TRBD2	TRBV5-3	TRBJ2-7	few	16	TGTGCCAGAAGCTTGACTAGCGGGAGGGCTTCCTACGAGCAGTACTTC	CARSLTSGRASYEQYF
TRBD2	TRBV2	TRBJ2-5	many	13	TGTGCCAGCAGTGGAATCCCCCGGGGGGCCCAGTACTTC	CASSGIPRGAQYF
.	TRBV5-1	TRBJ2-3	.	13	TGCGTCAGCAGCTTGGATCGAGGAGATACGCAGTATTTT	CVSSLDRGDTQYF
.	TRBV5-1	TRBJ1-1	many	13	TGCGCCAGCAGCTTGAACCAAAACACTGAAGCTTTCTTT	CASSLNQNTEAFF
.	TRBV5-6	TRBJ2-7	.	13	TGTGCCAGCAGCCTTGACAGGACCTACGAGCAGTACTTC	CASSLDRTYEQYF
.	TRBV5-4	TRBJ2-6	.	15	TGTGCCAGCAGCCCCTGGCGCTCTGGGGCCAACGTCCTGACTTTC	CASSPWRSGANVLTF
.	TRBV29-1	TRBJ2-7	many	12	TGCAGCGTCGCTCATGGCCCCTACGAGCAGTACTTC	CSVAHGPYEQYF
.	TRBV28	TRBJ2-7	many	13	TGTGCCACCACAGCGGGCTTCTCCTACGAGCAGTACTTC	CATTAGFSYEQYF
.	TRBV30	TRBJ2-7	.	13	TGTGCCTGGAGTTTCCTGGGGCCCGACGAGCAGTACTTC	CAWSFLGPDEQYF
TRBD1	TRBV28	TRBJ2-7	few	15	TGTGCCAGCAGTTTGGGGACAGGGGGCTCCTACGAGCAGTACTTC	CASSLGTGGSYEQYF
.	TRBV1	TRBJ2-3	.	14	TGCACCAGCAGCCGGGGCAGGCAATCAGATACGCAGTATTTT	CTSSRGRQSDTQYF
TRBD2	TRBV11-1	TRBJ2-7	.	17	TGTGCCAGCAGCATAGGTCTGGGGCTAGCGGGATCAGACGAGCAGTACTTC	CASSIGLGLAGSDEQYF
.	TRBV6-1	TRBJ2-2	many	14	TGTGCCAGCAGTCTTTTGGGGGACACCGGGGAGCTGTTTTTT	CASSLLGDTGELFF
.	TRBV29-1	TRBJ1-5	.	13	TGCAGCGTTGAAGAGAATAGCAATCAGCCCCAGCATTTT	CSVEENSNQPQHF
.	TRBV9	TRBJ2-1	few	16	TGTGCCAGCAGCCCTGGTCTCCCGAGCTCCTACAATGAGCAGTTCTTC	CASSPGLPSSYNEQFF
.	TRBV7-2	TRBJ2-2	many	16	TGTGCCAGCAGCCCCTCGGCCCTTTCGAACACCGGGGAGCTGTTTTTT	CASSPSALSNTGELFF
.	TRBV9	TRBJ2-4	.	13	TGTGCCAGCAGTGGCAGTCTAGGGAACATTCAGTACTTC	CASSGSLGNIQYF
TRBD1	TRBV7-2	TRBJ1-2	.	18	TGTGCCAGCAGCCGCCGGAATTCCATCCAGGGGGCGAGCGGTGGCTACACCTTC	CASSRRNSIQGASGGYTF
.	TRBV15	TRBJ2-7	.	16	TGTGCCACCAGCAGAGAATCGACGGATAGCTCCTACGAGCAGTACTTC	CATSRESTDSSYEQYF